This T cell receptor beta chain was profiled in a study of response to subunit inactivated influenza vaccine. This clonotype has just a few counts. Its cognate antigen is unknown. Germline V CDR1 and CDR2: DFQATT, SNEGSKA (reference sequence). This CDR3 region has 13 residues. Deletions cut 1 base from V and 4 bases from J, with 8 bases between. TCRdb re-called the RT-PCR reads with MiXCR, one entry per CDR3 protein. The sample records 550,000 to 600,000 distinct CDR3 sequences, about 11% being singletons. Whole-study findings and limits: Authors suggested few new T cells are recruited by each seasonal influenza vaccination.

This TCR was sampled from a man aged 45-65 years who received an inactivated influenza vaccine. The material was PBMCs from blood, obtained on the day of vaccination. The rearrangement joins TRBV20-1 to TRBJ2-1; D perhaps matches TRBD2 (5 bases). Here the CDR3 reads CSARALVYNEQFF. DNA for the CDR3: TGCAGTGCTAGAGCACTAGTTTACAATGAGCAGTTCTTC.